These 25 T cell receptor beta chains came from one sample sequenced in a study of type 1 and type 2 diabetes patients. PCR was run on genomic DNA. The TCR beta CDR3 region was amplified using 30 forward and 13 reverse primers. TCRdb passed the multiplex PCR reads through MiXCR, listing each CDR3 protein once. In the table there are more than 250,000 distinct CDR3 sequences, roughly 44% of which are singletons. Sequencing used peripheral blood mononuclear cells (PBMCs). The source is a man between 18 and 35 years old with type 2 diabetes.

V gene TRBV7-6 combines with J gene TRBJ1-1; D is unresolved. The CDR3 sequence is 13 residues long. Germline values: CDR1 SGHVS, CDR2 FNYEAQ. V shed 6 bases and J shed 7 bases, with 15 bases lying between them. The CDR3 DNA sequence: TGTGCCAGCAGTCAGATGCCGACTCTTGAAGCTTTCTTT. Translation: CASSQMPTLEAFF.

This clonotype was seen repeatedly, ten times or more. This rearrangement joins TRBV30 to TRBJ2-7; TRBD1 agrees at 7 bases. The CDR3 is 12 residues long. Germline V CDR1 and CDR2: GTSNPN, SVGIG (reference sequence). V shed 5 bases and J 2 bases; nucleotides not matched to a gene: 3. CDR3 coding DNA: TGTGCCTGGGGACAGGCGACCTACGAGCAGTACTTC. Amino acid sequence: CAWGQATYEQYF.

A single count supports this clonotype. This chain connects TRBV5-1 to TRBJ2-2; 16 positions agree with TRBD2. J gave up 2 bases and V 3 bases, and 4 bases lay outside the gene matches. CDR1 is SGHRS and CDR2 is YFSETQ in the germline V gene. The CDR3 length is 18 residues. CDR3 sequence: CASSWGLAGGINTGELFF. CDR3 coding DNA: TGCGCCAGCAGCTGGGGACTAGCGGGAGGGATTAACACCGGGGAGCTGTTTTTT.

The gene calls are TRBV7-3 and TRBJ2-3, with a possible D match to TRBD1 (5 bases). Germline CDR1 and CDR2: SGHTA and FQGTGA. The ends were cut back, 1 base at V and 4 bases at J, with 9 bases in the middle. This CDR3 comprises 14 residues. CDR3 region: CASSLNSGPDTQYF. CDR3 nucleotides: TGTGCCAGCAGCTTAAATTCAGGGCCAGATACGCAGTATTTT. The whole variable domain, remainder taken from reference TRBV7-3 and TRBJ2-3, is GAGVSQTPSNKVTEKGKYVELRCDPISGHTALYWYRQSLGQGPEFLIYFQGTGAADDSGLPNDRFFAVRPEGSVSTLKIQRTERGDSAVYLCASSLNSGPDTQYFGPGTRLTVL.

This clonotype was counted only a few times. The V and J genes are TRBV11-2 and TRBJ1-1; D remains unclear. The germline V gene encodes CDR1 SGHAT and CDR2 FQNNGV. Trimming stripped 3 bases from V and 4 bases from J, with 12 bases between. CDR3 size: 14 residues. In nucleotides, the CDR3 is TGTGCCAGCAGCTTGATTTGGGGAGTCACTGAAGCTTTCTTT. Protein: CASSLIWGVTEAFF.

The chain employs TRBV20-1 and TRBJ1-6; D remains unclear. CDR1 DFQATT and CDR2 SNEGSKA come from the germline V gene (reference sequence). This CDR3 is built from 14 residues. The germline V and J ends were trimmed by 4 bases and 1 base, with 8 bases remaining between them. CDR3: CSATGRSYNSPLHF. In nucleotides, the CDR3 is TGCAGTGCTACTGGAAGGTCCTATAATTCACCCCTCCACTTT.

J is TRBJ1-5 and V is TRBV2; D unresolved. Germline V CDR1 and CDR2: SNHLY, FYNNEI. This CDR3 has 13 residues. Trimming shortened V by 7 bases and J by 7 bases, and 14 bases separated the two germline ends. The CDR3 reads CASKRGTFQPQHF. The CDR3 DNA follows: TGTGCCAGCAAACGCGGTACGTTCCAGCCCCAGCATTTT.

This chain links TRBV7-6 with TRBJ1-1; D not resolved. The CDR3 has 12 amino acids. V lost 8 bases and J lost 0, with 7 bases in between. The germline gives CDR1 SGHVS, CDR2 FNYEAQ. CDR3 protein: CASGDLNTEAFF. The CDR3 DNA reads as TGTGCCAGCGGGGATTTGAACACTGAAGCTTTCTTT. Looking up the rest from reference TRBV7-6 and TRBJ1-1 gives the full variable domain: GAGVSQSPRYKVTKRGQDVALRCDPISGHVSLYWYRQALGQGPEFLTYFNYEAQQDKSGLPNDRFSAERPEGSISTLTIQRTEQRDSAMYRCASGDLNTEAFFGQGTRLTVV.

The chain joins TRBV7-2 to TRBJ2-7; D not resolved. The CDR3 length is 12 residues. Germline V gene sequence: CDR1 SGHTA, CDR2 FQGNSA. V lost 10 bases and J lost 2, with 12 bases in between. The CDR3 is CATPYVPYEQYF. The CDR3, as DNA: TGTGCCACCCCCTATGTACCCTACGAGCAGTACTTC. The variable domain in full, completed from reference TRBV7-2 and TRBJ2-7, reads GAGVSQSPSNKVTEKGKDVELRCDPISGHTALYWYRQSLGQGLEFLIYFQGNSAPDKSGLPSDRFSAERTGGSVSTLTIQRTQQEDSAVYLCATPYVPYEQYFGPGTRLTVT.

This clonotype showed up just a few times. Written as DNA, the CDR3 is TGTGCCAGCAGTTCCGGGACAGGGGACTATTCACCCCTCCACTTT. Translated, it gives CASSSGTGDYSPLHF. J is TRBJ1-6 and V is TRBV6-5; TRBD1 matches at 10 bases. The ends lost 4 bases at V and 8 bases at J; junction bases unmatched: 5. CDR1 MNHEY and CDR2 SVGAGI come from the germline V gene. The CDR3 covers 15 residues.

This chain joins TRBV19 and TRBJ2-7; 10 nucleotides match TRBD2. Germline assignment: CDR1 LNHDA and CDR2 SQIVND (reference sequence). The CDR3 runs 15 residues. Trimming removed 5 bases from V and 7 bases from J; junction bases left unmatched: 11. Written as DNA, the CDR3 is TGTGCCAGTAGTCTCTCTAGCGGGAGTTCGGGGGAGCAGTACTTC. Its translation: CASSLSSGSSGEQYF.

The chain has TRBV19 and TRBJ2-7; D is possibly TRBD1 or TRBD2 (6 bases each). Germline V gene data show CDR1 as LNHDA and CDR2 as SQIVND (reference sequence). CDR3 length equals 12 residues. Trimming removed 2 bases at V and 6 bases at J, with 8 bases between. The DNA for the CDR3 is TGTGCCAGTAGTATAAGGGGGGCCGAGCAGTACTTC. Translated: CASSIRGAEQYF. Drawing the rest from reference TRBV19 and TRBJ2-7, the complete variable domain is DGGITQSPKYLFRKEGQNVTLSCEQNLNHDAMYWYRQDPGQGLRLIYYSQIVNDFQKGDIAEGYSVSREKKESFPLTVTSAQKNPTAFYLCASSIRGAEQYFGPGTRLTVT.

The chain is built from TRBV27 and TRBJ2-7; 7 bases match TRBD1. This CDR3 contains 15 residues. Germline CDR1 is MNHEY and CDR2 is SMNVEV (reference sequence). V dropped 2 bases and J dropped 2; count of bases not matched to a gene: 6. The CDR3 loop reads CASSLAPGQTYEQYF. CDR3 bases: TGTGCCAGCAGTTTAGCCCCGGGACAGACCTACGAGCAGTACTTC.

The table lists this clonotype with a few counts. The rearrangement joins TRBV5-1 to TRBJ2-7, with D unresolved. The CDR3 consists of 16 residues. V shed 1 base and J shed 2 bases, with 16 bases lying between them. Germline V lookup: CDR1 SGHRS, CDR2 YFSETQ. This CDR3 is CASSLWGPLGAYEQYF. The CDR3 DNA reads TGCGCCAGCAGCTTGTGGGGTCCTCTTGGGGCCTACGAGCAGTACTTC.

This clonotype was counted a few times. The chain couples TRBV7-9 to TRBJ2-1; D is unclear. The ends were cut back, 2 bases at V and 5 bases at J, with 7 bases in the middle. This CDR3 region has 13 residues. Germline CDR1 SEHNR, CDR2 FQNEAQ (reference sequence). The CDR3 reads CASSLTVNNEQFF. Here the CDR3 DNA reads TGTGCCAGCAGCTTAACGGTAAACAATGAGCAGTTCTTC.

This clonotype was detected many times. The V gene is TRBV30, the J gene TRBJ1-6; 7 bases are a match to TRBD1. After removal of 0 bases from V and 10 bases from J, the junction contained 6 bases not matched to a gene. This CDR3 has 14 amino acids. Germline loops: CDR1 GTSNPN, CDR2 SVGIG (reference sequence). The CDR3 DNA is TGTGCCTGGAGTGTCGGGCAGGGGGACTCACCCCTCCACTTT. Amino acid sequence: CAWSVGQGDSPLHF.

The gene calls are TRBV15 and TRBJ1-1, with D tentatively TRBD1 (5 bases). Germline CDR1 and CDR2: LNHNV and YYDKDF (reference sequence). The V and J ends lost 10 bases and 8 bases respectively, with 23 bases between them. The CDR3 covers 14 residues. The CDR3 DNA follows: TGTGCCAGCAGTGAGGGGTACAGAAGGGCCGAAGCTTTCTTT. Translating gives CASSEGYRRAEAFF.

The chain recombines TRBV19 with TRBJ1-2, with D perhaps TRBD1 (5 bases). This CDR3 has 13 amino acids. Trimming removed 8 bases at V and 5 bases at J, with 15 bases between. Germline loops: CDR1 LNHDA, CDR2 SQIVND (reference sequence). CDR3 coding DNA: TGTGCCAGTCCCGACAGAATTGGATATGGCTACACCTTC. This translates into CASPDRIGYGYTF.

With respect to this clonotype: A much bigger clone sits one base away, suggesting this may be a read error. The CDR3 DNA follows: TGTGCCAGCAGCACGACCTACAATGAGCAGTTCTTC. Translated: CASSTTYNEQFF. The rearrangement links TRBV2 to TRBJ2-1; D gene ambiguous. In germline, CDR1 is SNHLY, CDR2 FYNNEI. This CDR3 region has 12 residues. V was pared by 6 bases and J by 2 bases, with 5 bases between.

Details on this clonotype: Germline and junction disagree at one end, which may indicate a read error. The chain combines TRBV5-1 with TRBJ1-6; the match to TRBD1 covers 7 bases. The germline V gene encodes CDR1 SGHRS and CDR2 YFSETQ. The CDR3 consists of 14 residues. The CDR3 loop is CASARDRDNSPLHF. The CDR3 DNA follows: TGTGCCAGTGCCCGGGACAGAGATAATTCACCCCTCCACTTT.

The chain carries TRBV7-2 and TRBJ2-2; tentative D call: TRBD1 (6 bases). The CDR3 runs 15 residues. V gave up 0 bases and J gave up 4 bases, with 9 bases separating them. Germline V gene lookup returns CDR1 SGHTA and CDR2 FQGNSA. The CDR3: CASSLAGQRTGELFF. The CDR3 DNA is TGTGCCAGCAGCTTAGCTGGACAGCGCACCGGGGAGCTGTTTTTT.

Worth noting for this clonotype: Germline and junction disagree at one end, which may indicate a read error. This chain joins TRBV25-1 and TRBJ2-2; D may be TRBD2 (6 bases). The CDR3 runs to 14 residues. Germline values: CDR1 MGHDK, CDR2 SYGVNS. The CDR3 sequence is CASTPRRGAGEPFF. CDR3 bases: TGTGCCAGTACCCCCAGGAGGGGCGCCGGGGAGCCGTTTTTT. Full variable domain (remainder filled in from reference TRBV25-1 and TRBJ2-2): EADIYQTPRYLVIGTGKKITLECSQTMGHDKMYWYQQDPGMELHLIHYSYGVNSTEKGDLSSESTVSRIRTEHFPLTLESARPSHTSQYLCASTPRRGAGEPFFGEGSRLTVL.

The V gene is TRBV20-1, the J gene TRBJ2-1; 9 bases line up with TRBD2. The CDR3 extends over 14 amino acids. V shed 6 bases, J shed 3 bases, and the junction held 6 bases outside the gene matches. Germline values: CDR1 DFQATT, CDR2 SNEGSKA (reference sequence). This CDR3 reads CSAALAGIYNEQFF. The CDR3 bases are TGCAGTGCCGCTCTAGCGGGGATCTACAATGAGCAGTTCTTC.

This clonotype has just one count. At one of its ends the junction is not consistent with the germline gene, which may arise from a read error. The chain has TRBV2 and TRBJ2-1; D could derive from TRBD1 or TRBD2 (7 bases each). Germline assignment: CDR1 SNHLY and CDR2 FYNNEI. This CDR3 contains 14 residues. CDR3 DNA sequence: TGTGCCAGCAAAAATCAGGGGGGGACCAATGAGCAGTCCTTC. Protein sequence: CASKNQGGTNEQSF.

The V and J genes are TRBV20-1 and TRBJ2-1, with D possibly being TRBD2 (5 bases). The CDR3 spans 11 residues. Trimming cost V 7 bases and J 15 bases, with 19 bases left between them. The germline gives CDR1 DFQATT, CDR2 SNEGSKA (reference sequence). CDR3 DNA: TGCAGTGTTAGCGAGGTGGACGGTGGGTTCTTC. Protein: CSVSEVDGGFF.